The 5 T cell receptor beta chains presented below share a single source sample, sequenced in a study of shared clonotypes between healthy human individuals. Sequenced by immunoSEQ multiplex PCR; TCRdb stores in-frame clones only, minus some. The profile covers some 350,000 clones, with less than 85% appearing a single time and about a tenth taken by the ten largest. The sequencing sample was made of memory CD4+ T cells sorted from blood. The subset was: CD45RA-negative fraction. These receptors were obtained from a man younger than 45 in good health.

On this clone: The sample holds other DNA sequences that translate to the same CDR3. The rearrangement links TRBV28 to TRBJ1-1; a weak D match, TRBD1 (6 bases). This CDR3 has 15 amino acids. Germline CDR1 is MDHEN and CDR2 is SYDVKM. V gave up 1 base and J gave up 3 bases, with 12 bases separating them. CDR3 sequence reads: CASSLSGEGDTEAFF. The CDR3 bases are TGTGCCAGCAGTTTATCAGGGGAGGGGGACACTGAAGCTTTCTTT.

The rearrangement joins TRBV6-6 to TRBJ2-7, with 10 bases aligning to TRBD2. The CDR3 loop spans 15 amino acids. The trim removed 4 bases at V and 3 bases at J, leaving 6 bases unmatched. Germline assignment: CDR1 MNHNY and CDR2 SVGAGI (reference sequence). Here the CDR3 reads CASSSPGLANYEQYF. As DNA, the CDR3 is TGTGCCAGCAGTTCACCGGGACTAGCGAACTACGAGCAGTACTTC.

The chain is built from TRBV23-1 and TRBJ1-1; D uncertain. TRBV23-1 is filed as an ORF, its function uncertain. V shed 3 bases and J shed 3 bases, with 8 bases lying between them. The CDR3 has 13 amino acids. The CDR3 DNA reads TGCGCCAGCAGTCAGGGAGCGGACACTGAAGCTTTCTTT. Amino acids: CASSQGADTEAFF.

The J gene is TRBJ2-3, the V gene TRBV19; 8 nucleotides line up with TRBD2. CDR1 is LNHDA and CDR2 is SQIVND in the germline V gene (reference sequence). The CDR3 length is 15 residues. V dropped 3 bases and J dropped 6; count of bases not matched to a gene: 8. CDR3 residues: CASSIPGLAADTQYF. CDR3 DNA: TGTGCCAGTAGTATCCCCGGACTAGCAGCGGATACGCAGTATTTT.

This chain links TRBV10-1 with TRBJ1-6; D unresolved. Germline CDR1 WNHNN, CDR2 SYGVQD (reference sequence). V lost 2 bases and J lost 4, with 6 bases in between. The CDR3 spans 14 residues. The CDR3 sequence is CASSESGYNSPLHF. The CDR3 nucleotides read TGCGCCAGCAGTGAGAGTGGGTATAATTCACCCCTCCACTTT.